This T cell receptor beta chain was retrieved from a study of blood T cell repertoires in COVID-19. Turning to the study itself: Researchers got acute and convalescent COVID-19 samples from the United States, Italy and Spain. Nucleic acid was either cDNA or gDNA, and it came from T cells, B-cell-depleted T cells, or PBMCs.

V was pared by 5 bases and J by 1 base, with 9 bases of the junction left unmatched. There are 16 residues in the CDR3. Germline assignment: CDR1 MNHEY and CDR2 SMNVEV (reference sequence). Some clones are missing from TCRdb's copy, which holds only in-frame ones; the method was immunoSEQ multiplex PCR. The sample holds around 99,000 clones, 80% to 85% seen once. The chain employs TRBV27 and TRBJ2-5; 8 bases are a match to TRBD2. The TCR comes from a human donor in a cohort sampled during active COVID-19. The sequenced sample was peripheral blood. This chain's CDR3 is CASSLINSGTQETQYF. For the CDR3, the DNA is TGTGCCAGCAGTCTGATAAATAGCGGGACCCAAGAGACCCAGTACTTC.